The T cell receptor (beta chain) described here comes from a study of HIV-infected patients and healthy controls. Whole-study findings and limits: The study did not determine the donors' HLA types.

Within the sample, this clonotype is medium-sized. Its antigen is currently unknown. No cell fractionation was done, so the repertoire covers all unsorted peripheral blood T cells. Trimming at V came to 8 bases and at J to 4 bases, leaving 5 bases not matched to a gene. Germline V lookup: CDR1 SGHVS, CDR2 FQNEAQ. The CDR3 length is 12 residues. Approximately 500 ng RNA was reverse transcribed with alpha and beta constant-region primers. Alpha and beta chain libraries were made separately by chain-specific third strand synthesis with multiplexing indices. Two random hexamers, added before amplification and joined, formed each molecule's 12-nucleotide barcode. MiXCR, run by TCRdb on the 5' RACE reads, gives a single entry per CDR3 protein. The data show roughly 11,000 distinct CDR3 sequences, with approximately 5% seen just once and roughly 3% held by the top ten.

The source is an adult in good health. The rearrangement uses TRBV7-8 and TRBJ2-7; 7 bases match TRBD1. Sequences were obtained from blood. DNA of the CDR3: TGTGCCAGCGGCCAGGGGGTATACGAGCAGTACTTC. It is translated as CASGQGVYEQYF.